This TCR beta chain was obtained from a study of blood T cell repertoires in COVID-19. Looking at the study overall: The United States, Italy and Spain supplied acute and convalescent COVID-19 samples. T cells, B-cell-depleted T cells, or PBMCs provided the cDNA or gDNA that served as material.

The germline V gene has CDR1 SGDLS and CDR2 YYNGEE. The V and J ends lost 0 bases and 5 bases, in that order; junction bases with no gene match: 7. The CDR3 runs to 15 residues. Methods used by the authors: Reference gene primer amplification yielded estimated nucleated cell counts. Profiled with immunoSEQ multiplex PCR; TCRdb holds only in-frame clones, not every one. V and J calls and clone size are copied from that table; D and trimming were computed from the DNA. The top ten clones hold approximately 21% of a sample with 150,000 to 200,000 clones, around 80% of them seen once. In its sample, this clone was seen a few times.

The origin of this receptor is a woman older than 75 with acute or convalescent COVID-19. This rearrangement joins TRBV9 to TRBJ2-7; 8 positions match TRBD1. Sequencing was performed on peripheral blood. CDR3 nucleotide sequence: TGTGCCAGCAGCGTAGAGGGCAGGGGGCACGACGAGCAGTACTTC. Protein: CASSVEGRGHDEQYF.